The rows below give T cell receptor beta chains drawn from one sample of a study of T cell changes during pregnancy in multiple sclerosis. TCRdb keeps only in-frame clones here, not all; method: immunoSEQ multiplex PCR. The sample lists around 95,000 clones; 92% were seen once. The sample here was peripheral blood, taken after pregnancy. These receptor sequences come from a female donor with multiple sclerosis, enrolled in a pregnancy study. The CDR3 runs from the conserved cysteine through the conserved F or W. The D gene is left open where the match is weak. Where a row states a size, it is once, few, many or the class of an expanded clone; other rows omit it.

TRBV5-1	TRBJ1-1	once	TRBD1	TGCGCCAGCAGCTTCTTGGGACAGGGCAACACTGAAGCTTTCTTT	CASSFLGQGNTEAFF
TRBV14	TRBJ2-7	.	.	TGTGCCAGCAGCTTCTCGCCCGGCTACGAGCAGTACTTC	CASSFSPGYEQYF
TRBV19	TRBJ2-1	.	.	TGTGCCAGTAGTACGGACATTGACCCGTACAATGAGCAGTTCTTC	CASSTDIDPYNEQFF
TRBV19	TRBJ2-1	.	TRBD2	TGTGCCAGTACCCAGACTAGCGGGAGGGCGAGAGTGGTCAATGAGCAGTTCTTC	CASTQTSGRARVVNEQFF
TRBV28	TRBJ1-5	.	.	TGTGCCAGCAGTCAAGGGGCAGGCCAAGGCCAGCCCCAGCATTTT	CASSQGAGQGQPQHF
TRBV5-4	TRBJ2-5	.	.	TGTGCCAGCAGAAAAAAAGGGGAAGAGACCCAGTACTTC	CASRKKGEETQYF
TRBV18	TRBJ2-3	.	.	TGTGCCAGCTCACCATTTAGGGACTTCACAGATACGCAGTATTTT	CASSPFRDFTDTQYF
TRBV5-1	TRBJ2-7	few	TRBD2	TGCGCCAGCAGCATTAGGAGCGGGAAAAGCCCCTACGAGCAGTACTTC	CASSIRSGKSPYEQYF
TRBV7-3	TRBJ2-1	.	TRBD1	TGTGCCAGCAGTTTACAGGGGGCGAATGAGCAGTTCTTC	CASSLQGANEQFF
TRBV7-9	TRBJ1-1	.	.	TGTGCCAGCAGCACACAGGACGGATGGAACACTGAAGCTTTCTTT	CASSTQDGWNTEAFF
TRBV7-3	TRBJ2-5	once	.	TGTGCCAGCAGCTTAGTTTCGGGGACTCAAGAGACCCAGTACTTC	CASSLVSGTQETQYF
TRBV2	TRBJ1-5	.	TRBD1	TGTGCCAGCACCAGACAGGGTAGCAATCAGCCCCAGCATTTT	CASTRQGSNQPQHF
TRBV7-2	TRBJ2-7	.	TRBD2	TGTGCCAGCAGCCACGGGACTAGCGGGGACTACGAGCAGTACTTC	CASSHGTSGDYEQYF
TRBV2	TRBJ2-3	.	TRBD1	TGTGCCAGCATTAAAAACAGGGGAACAGATACGCAGTATTTT	CASIKNRGTDTQYF
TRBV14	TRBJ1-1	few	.	TGTGCCAGCAGCCAAGTCCTAGGGGCTGAAGCTTTCTTT	CASSQVLGAEAFF
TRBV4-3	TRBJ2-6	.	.	TGCGCCAGCAGCCAGGGGGAGACAGGCTCTGGGGCCAACGTCCTGACTTTC	CASSQGETGSGANVLTF
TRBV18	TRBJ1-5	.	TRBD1	TGTGCCAGCTCATCCGACAGGGTTCAGCCCCAGCATTTT	CASSSDRVQPQHF
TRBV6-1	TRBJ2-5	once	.	TGTGCCAGCAGTGAATGGAGGGGAGCCCAGTACTTC	CASSEWRGAQYF
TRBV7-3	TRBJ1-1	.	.	TGTGCCAGCAGCTTAGGGGCAGGGAGGTTGGGCACTGAAGCTTTCTTT	CASSLGAGRLGTEAFF
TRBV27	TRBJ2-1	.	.	TGTGCCAGCACTCCCTTCCCCGGGGGTGGGAATGAGCAGTTCTTC	CASTPFPGGGNEQFF
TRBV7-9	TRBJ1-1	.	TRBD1	TGTGCCAGCAGCCCAGGACAGGGGGTGGCGAACACTGAAGCTTTCTTT	CASSPGQGVANTEAFF
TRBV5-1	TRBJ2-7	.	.	TGCGCCAGCAGCTTGTCTCCACGGGAGGAGCAGTACTTC	CASSLSPREEQYF
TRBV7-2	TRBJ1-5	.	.	TGTGCCAGCAGCCCCATGTTCGGAGATCAGCCCCAGCATTTT	CASSPMFGDQPQHF
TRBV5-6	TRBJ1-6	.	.	TGTGCCTCCAGCTTGGGCTGGAGCTCCTATAATTCACCCCTCCACTTT	CASSLGWSSYNSPLHF
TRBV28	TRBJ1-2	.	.	TGTGCCAGCAGTTTATACCAGTACTATGGCTACACCTTC	CASSLYQYYGYTF
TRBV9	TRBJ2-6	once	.	TGTGCCAGCAGCCAAGAGGGAACTGGGGCCAACGTCCTGACTTTC	CASSQEGTGANVLTF
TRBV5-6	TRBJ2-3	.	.	TGTGCCAGCAGCTTGGTCCGGGGCACAGATACGCAGTATTTT	CASSLVRGTDTQYF